The 22 T cell receptor beta chains reported below all come from one sample, sequenced in a study of T cells after yellow fever vaccination (dated by TCRdb to the late 2010s). Library generation was performed with 5' RACE. Sequencer: Illumina HiSeq 2500. In TCRdb, the public reads were trimmed at Q25 with fastp and aligned with MiXCR, with productive beta chains retained. Merged by CDR3 protein, the rows form single entries marked with the most common genes and DNA. Here the sample has hundreds of thousands of distinct CDR3 sequences; under 7.5% occur a single time. Together, the top ten hold over 12% of the sample. The treatment or condition label on this specimen signifies: live attenuated yellow fever vaccine strain. This specimen consisted of PBMCs, obtained 5 days after the yellow fever booster vaccination. These receptors were taken from a young man who received the YFV17D yellow fever vaccine.

This clonotype was counted at least ten times. The V and J genes are TRBV10-3 and TRBJ2-7; 10 bases map to TRBD1. Looked up from germline, CDR1 is ENHRY and CDR2 is SYGVKD. The CDR3 totals 14 residues. V lost 0 bases to trimming and J lost 4 bases; unmatched junction nucleotides: 0. DNA for the CDR3: TGTGCCATCAGTGAGTCGGGACAGGGGTACGAGCAGTACTTC. It encodes CAISESGQGYEQYF.

This clonotype was detected ten times or more. V and J are TRBV3-1 and TRBJ2-7; 7 bases are shared with TRBD2. CDR3 length equals 18 residues. Germline values: CDR1 LGHDT, CDR2 YNNKEL (reference sequence). The V segment lost 0 bases and the J segment 4 bases; nucleotides outside the gene matches: 15. CDR3 loop: CASSQDPGRASGTYEQYF. Here the CDR3 DNA reads TGTGCCAGCAGCCAAGATCCGGGGAGGGCCAGCGGGACTTACGAGCAGTACTTC.

The chain combines TRBV30 with TRBJ2-2, with D hard to call. CDR1 is GTSNPN and CDR2 is SVGIG in the germline V gene (reference sequence). Trimming cost V 4 bases and J 0 bases, with 6 bases left between them. The CDR3 consists of 13 residues. This CDR3 is CAWNGANTGELFF. The CDR3 region has the DNA TGTGCCTGGAACGGTGCGAACACCGGGGAGCTGTTTTTT.

This clonotype came up once. This chain links TRBV6-5 with TRBJ2-2; D might be TRBD2 (5 bases). V dropped 2 bases and J dropped 0 bases, with 19 bases sitting between them. The CDR3 consists of 19 residues. Germline V gives CDR1 MNHEY, CDR2 SVGAGI. The CDR3 spells CASSYPHPGSGSNTGELFF. The DNA for the CDR3 is TGTGCCAGCAGTTACCCGCACCCAGGTTCGGGGTCGAACACCGGGGAGCTGTTTTTT.

Regarding this clonotype: A read error is possible here, since a much larger clone lies one base away. The chain couples TRBV5-1 to TRBJ2-7; the D gene is possibly TRBD2 (5 bases). V was cut by 0 bases and J by 3 bases, with 19 bases left in between. The CDR3 loop spans 17 amino acids. Germline values: CDR1 SGHRS, CDR2 YFSETQ. This chain's CDR3 is CASSLDERANLNYEQYF. CDR3 nucleotide sequence: TGCGCCAGCAGCTTGGACGAGAGGGCTAACCTCAACTACGAGCAGTACTTC.

This chain joins TRBV6-2 or TRBV6-3 and TRBJ2-1; perhaps TRBD2 as D (6 bases). In germline, CDR1 is MNHEY, CDR2 SVGEGT. Trimming removed 10 bases from V and 8 bases from J, with 18 bases in between. This CDR3 contains 13 residues. Here the CDR3 reads CATNWEDLHEQFF. The CDR3, as DNA: TGTGCCACCAATTGGGAGGATCTGCATGAGCAGTTCTTC.

This clonotype was seen a handful of times. The rearrangement joins TRBV12-3 or TRBV12-4 to TRBJ2-6; unclear D gene. Trimming took off 6 bases at V and 4 bases at J, with 13 bases between the two ends. This CDR3 region has 15 residues. The CDR3 region is CASSLSRPGANVLTF. The CDR3, as DNA: TGTGCCAGCAGCCTTAGTAGACCCGGGGCCAACGTCCTGACTTTC.

This clonotype was picked up a small number of times. The gene calls are TRBV7-7 and TRBJ2-2; TRBD1 is a possible D gene (5 bases). The V end was cut by 1 base, the J end by 2 bases, with 20 bases between. The CDR3 sequence is 19 residues long. Germline assignment: CDR1 SSHAT and CDR2 FNYEAQ (reference sequence). CDR3 protein: CASSLGGAPVLHNTGELFF. The CDR3 bases are TGTGCCAGCAGCTTAGGGGGCGCACCAGTCCTCCACAACACCGGGGAGCTGTTTTTT.

In its sample, this clonotype was seen many times. The chain is built from TRBV9 and TRBJ2-3; D is ambiguous. There are 13 residues in the CDR3. Germline V lookup: CDR1 SGDLS, CDR2 YYNGEE. Trimming took off 0 bases at V and 4 bases at J, with 6 bases between the two ends. This CDR3 reads CASSVDPADTQYF. The CDR3 nucleotides read TGTGCCAGCAGCGTAGACCCGGCAGATACGCAGTATTTT.

This clonotype was counted at least ten times. The genes are TRBV4-2 and TRBJ1-2, with D tentatively TRBD1 (5 bases). The CDR3 length is 15 residues. Deletions cut 2 bases from V and 0 bases from J, with 10 bases between. CDR1 is LGHNA and CDR2 is YNFKEQ in the germline V gene. The CDR3 sequence: CASSQSQGSNYGYTF. The CDR3 DNA is TGTGCCAGCAGCCAATCTCAGGGATCTAACTATGGCTACACCTTC.

The rearrangement uses TRBV7-3 and TRBJ1-6; 9 nucleotides match TRBD1. Germline assignment: CDR1 SGHTA and CDR2 FQGTGA. This CDR3 has 15 amino acids. V gave up 2 bases and J gave up 9 bases; unmatched junction bases: 5. The CDR3 sequence: CASSLLGTGSSPLHF. The CDR3 region has the DNA TGTGCCAGCAGCTTATTAGGGACAGGGTCTTCACCCCTCCACTTT.

This clonotype was seen a handful of times. V is TRBV12-3 or TRBV12-4 and J is TRBJ2-1; 7 bases agree with TRBD2. Germline trimming cut 6 bases from V and 6 bases from J; bases unmatched to any gene: 5. The CDR3 loop spans 13 amino acids. The CDR3: CASSKLAVNEQFF. As DNA, the CDR3 is TGTGCCAGCAGCAAGCTAGCGGTCAATGAGCAGTTCTTC.

This rearrangement joins TRBV29-1 to TRBJ1-2; unclear D gene. The V end was cut by 4 bases, the J end by 0 bases, with 9 bases between. From germline, CDR1 is SQVTM and CDR2 ANQGSEA. The CDR3 consists of 13 residues. The CDR3 loop reads CSVGGPANYGYTF. CDR3 DNA: TGCAGCGTTGGCGGCCCAGCTAACTATGGCTACACCTTC.

This chain joins TRBV4-2 and TRBJ2-3; no definite D call. The CDR3 is made up of 14 amino acids. Trimming shortened V by 4 bases and J by 0 bases, and 8 bases separated the two germline ends. Germline CDR1 reads LGHNA; CDR2 reads YNFKEQ. The CDR3 DNA sequence: TGTGCCAGCAGCCCCAGTCATAGCACAGATACGCAGTATTTT. Its translation is CASSPSHSTDTQYF.

The chain has TRBV7-2 and TRBJ2-7; D might be TRBD2 (6 bases). CDR1 and CDR2 (germline): SGHTA, FQGNSA. V was clipped by 4 bases and J by 3 bases, with 16 bases between them. CDR3 length: 15 residues. The CDR3 DNA sequence: TGTGCCAGCAGCTCGACCTCTATAGCGGTCTACGAGCAGTACTTC. Translating it yields CASSSTSIAVYEQYF.

This clonotype has only a few counts. This chain connects TRBV5-4 to TRBJ2-1; 9 bases fit TRBD2. This CDR3 contains 15 residues. Germline CDR1 reads SGHNT; CDR2 reads YYREEE (reference sequence). With V trimmed by 4 bases and J by 7 bases, 9 bases remained unmatched. Here the CDR3 DNA reads TGTGCCAGCAGCCTTAGCGGGAGTCGTTGGAATGAGCAGTTCTTC. Protein product: CASSLSGSRWNEQFF.

Many counts were recorded for this clonotype. The V call is TRBV3-1, the J call TRBJ2-1; TRBD1 or TRBD2 may be the D gene (5 bases each). CDR3 length: 12 amino acids. CDR1 and CDR2 from the germline V gene are LGHDT and YNNKEL (reference sequence). Trimming shortened V by 11 bases and J by 4 bases, and 12 bases separated the two germline ends. CDR3 amino acids: CASGRAYNEQFF. For the CDR3, the DNA is TGTGCCTCGGGGCGGGCGTACAATGAGCAGTTCTTC.

The gene calls are TRBV5-1 and TRBJ2-5; TRBD2 agrees at 10 bases. This CDR3 contains 15 residues. J lost 5 bases, V lost 4 bases, and 8 bases had no gene match. Germline-derived CDR1 and CDR2 are SGHRS and YFSETQ. CDR3 DNA: TGCGCCAGCAGCGTCACTAGCGGGACCTCGGAGACCCAGTACTTC. It is translated as CASSVTSGTSETQYF.

Many counts were recorded for this clonotype. This chain uses TRBV7-2 with TRBJ2-5, with TRBD2 as a possible D gene (6 bases). CDR1 and CDR2 from the germline V gene are SGHTA and FQGNSA. This CDR3 comprises 15 residues. The V end was cut by 5 bases, the J end by 1 base, with 14 bases between. In DNA, the CDR3 is TGTGCCAGCAGCCCCACGGGGGTATTCCAAGAGACCCAGTACTTC. Residues: CASSPTGVFQETQYF.

This clonotype was counted ten times or more. The chain couples TRBV25-1 to TRBJ2-5; D is unresolved. The germline gives CDR1 MGHDK, CDR2 SYGVNS. V was clipped by 1 base and J by 5 bases, with 14 bases between them. The CDR3 has 15 residues. DNA for the CDR3: TGTGCCAGCAGTGAATGGGTCAGGTCAACGGAGACCCAGTACTTC. This translates into CASSEWVRSTETQYF.

This clonotype was seen ten or more times. The chain couples TRBV7-8 to TRBJ2-1; no definite D call. This CDR3 has 12 amino acids. V was shortened by 4 bases and J by 6 bases, with 7 bases between the two germline ends. Germline assignment: CDR1 SGHVS and CDR2 FQNEAQ. The CDR3 region is CASSSTSNEQFF. As DNA, the CDR3 is TGTGCCAGCAGCTCTACTTCCAATGAGCAGTTCTTC.

The gene calls are TRBV4-3 and TRBJ2-5; tentatively, D is TRBD1 (5 bases). Between the trimmed V and J ends, which lost 1 base and 5 bases, there was a span of 8 bases. CDR3 length equals 13 residues. The germline V gene has CDR1 LGHNA and CDR2 YSLEER. CDR3 residues: CASSQAQGETQYF. CDR3 sequence (DNA): TGCGCCAGCAGCCAAGCTCAGGGTGAGACCCAGTACTTC.